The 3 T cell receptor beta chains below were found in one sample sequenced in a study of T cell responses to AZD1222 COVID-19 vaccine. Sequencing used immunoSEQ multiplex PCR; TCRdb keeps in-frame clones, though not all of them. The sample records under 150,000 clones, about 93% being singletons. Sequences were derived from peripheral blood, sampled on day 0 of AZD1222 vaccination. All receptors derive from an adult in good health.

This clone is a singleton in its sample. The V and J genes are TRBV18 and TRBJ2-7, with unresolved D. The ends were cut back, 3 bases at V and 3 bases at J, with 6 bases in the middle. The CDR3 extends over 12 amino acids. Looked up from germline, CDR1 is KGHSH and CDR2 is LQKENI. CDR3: CASSPNFYEQYF. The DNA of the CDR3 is TGTGCCAGCTCACCGAACTTCTACGAGCAGTACTTC.

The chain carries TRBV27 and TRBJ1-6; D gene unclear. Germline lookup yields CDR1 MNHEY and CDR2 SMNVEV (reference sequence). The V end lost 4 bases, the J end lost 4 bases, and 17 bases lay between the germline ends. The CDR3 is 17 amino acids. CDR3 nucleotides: TGTGCCAGCAGTTATACCGGTCAGGATGGGTATAATTCACCCCTCCACTTT. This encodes CASSYTGQDGYNSPLHF.

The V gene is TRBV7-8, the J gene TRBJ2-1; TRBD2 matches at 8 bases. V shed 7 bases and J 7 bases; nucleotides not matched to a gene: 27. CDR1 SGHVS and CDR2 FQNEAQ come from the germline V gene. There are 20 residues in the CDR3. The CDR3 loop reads CASTTSPGTSRIGSGNEQFF. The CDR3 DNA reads TGTGCCAGCACTACTTCACCCGGGACTAGTCGTATTGGCTCAGGGAATGAGCAGTTCTTC.